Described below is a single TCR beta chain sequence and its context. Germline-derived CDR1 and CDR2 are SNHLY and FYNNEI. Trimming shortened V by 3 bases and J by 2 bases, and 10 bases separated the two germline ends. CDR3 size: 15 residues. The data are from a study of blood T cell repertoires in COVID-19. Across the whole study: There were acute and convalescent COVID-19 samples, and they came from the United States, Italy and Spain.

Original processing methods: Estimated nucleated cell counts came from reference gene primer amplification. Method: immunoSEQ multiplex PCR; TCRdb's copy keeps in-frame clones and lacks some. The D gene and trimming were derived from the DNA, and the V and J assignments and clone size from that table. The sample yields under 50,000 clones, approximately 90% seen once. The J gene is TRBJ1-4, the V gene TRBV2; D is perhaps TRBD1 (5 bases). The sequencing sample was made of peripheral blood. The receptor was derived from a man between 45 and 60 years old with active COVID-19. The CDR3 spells CASSDKTATNEKLFF. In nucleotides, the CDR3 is TGTGCCAGCAGTGATAAGACAGCTACTAATGAAAAACTGTTTTTT.